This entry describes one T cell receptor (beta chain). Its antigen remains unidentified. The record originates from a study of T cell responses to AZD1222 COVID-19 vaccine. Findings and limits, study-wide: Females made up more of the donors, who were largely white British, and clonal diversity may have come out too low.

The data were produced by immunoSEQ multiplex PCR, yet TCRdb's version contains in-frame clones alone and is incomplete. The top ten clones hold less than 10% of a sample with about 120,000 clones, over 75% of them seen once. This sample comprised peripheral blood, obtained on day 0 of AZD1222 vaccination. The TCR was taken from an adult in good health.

CDR3 sequence (DNA): TGTGCCAGCAGCCAACCCGGACAGAACTATGGCTACACCTTC. Translated, it gives CASSQPGQNYGYTF. The chain carries TRBV4-2 and TRBJ1-2; perhaps TRBD1 as D (6 bases). Germline lookup yields CDR1 LGHNA and CDR2 YNFKEQ. There are 14 residues in the CDR3. Trimming pared 2 bases from V and 2 bases from J, leaving 9 bases between.